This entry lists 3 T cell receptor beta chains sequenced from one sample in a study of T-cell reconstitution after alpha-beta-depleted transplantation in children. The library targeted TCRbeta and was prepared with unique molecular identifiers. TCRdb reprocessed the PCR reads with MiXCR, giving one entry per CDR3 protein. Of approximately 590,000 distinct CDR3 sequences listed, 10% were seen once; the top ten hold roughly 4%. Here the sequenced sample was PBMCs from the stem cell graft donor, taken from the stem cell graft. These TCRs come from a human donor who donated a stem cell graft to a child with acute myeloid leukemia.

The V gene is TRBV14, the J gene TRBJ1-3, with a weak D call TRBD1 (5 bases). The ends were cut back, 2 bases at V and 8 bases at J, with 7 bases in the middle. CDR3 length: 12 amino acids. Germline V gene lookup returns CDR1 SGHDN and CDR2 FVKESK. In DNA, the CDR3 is TGTGCCAGCAGCCAAAGGGGAGACACCATATATTTT. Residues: CASSQRGDTIYF.

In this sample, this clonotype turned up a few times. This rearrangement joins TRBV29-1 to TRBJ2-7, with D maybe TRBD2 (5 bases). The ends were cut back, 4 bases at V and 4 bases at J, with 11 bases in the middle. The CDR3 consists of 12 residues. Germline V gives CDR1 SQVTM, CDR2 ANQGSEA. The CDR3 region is CSVGRASYEQYF. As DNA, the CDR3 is TGCAGCGTTGGGCGGGCCTCATACGAGCAGTACTTC.

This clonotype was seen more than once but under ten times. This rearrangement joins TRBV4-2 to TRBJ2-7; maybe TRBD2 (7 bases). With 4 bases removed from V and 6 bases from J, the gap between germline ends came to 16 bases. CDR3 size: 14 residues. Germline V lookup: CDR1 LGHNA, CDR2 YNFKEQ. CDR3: CASSPGWEGGEQYF. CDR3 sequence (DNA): TGTGCCAGCAGCCCGGGGTGGGAGGGGGGCGAGCAGTACTTC.